This entry lists 13 T cell receptor beta chains sequenced from one sample in a study of blood T cell repertoires in COVID-19. Some clones are missing from TCRdb's copy, which holds only in-frame ones; the method was immunoSEQ multiplex PCR. The profile shows 45,000 to 55,000 clones, 84% of them singletons. Sequencing used peripheral blood. Receptors originate from a middle-aged man with acute or convalescent COVID-19.

The genes are TRBV2 and TRBJ1-3; D remains unclear. Germline V lookup: CDR1 SNHLY, CDR2 FYNNEI. The V and J ends lost 8 bases and 0 bases respectively, with 11 bases between them. This CDR3 spans 14 amino acids. The CDR3 nucleotides read TGTGCCAGCGCAAGTAGCAGCTCTGGAAACACCATATATTTT. This codes for CASASSSSGNTIYF. The entire variable domain, with the rest obtained from reference TRBV2 and TRBJ1-3, is as follows: EPEVTQTPSHQVTQMGQEVILRCVPISNHLYFYWYRQILGQKVEFLVSFYNNEISEKSEIFDDQFSVERPDGSNFTLKIRSTKLEDSAMYFCASASSSSGNTIYFGEGSWLTVV.

The chain employs TRBV7-9 and TRBJ2-5, with a possible D match to TRBD2 (6 bases). From germline, CDR1 is SEHNR and CDR2 FQNEAQ (reference sequence). Between the trimmed V and J ends, which lost 5 bases and 2 bases, there was a span of 12 bases. There are 14 residues in the CDR3. This chain's CDR3 is CASSISGHQETQYF. In nucleotides, the CDR3 is TGTGCCAGCAGCATTAGCGGACATCAAGAGACCCAGTACTTC.

The count of this clone is one. The chain recombines TRBV28 with TRBJ1-2; 10 bases align to TRBD1. V lost 6 bases to trimming and J lost 4 bases; unmatched junction nucleotides: 8. The CDR3 length is 15 residues. The V gene's germline CDR1 is MDHEN and CDR2 SYDVKM. As DNA, the CDR3 is TGTGCCAGCAGCCCTAGGACAGGGGGTGGCTATGGCTACACCTTC. Its translation: CASSPRTGGGYGYTF.

The count of this clone is one. The chain carries TRBV6-5 and TRBJ2-2, with D possibly TRBD1 on 5 matching bases. Germline assignment: CDR1 MNHEY and CDR2 SVGAGI. Deletions cut 8 bases from V and 1 base from J, with 8 bases between. CDR3 length: 13 amino acids. CDR3 loop: CASQGGNTGELFF. The CDR3 DNA sequence: TGTGCCAGCCAGGGCGGGAACACCGGGGAGCTGTTTTTT.

The gene calls are TRBV7-9 and TRBJ2-5; D possibly corresponds to TRBD2 (6 bases). Germline lookup yields CDR1 SEHNR and CDR2 FQNEAQ (reference sequence). This CDR3 is built from 14 residues. Trimming pared 5 bases from V and 2 bases from J, leaving 12 bases between. CDR3 sequence (DNA): TGTGCCAGCAGCGCCCGGGGGTCACAAGAGACCCAGTACTTC. This codes for CASSARGSQETQYF. Full variable domain (rest looked up from reference TRBV7-9 and TRBJ2-5): DTGVSQNPRHKITKRGQNVTFRCDPISEHNRLYWYRQTLGQGPEFLTYFQNEAQLEKSRLLSDRFSAERPKGSFSTLEIQRTEQGDSAMYLCASSARGSQETQYFGPGTRLLVL.

CDR3 in amino acids: CASSHDRDRVSGANVLTF. In nucleotides, the CDR3 is TGTGCCAGCAGTCACGACCGGGACAGGGTTTCTGGGGCCAACGTCCTGACTTTC. This rearrangement joins TRBV6-6 to TRBJ2-6, with 9 bases matching TRBD1. This CDR3 spans 18 amino acids. The V and J ends lost 5 bases and 1 base, in that order; junction bases with no gene match: 9. Germline V gene data show CDR1 as MNHNY and CDR2 as SVGAGI (reference sequence).

The chain uses TRBV11-2 and TRBJ1-4; D unclear. Germline V gene data show CDR1 as SGHAT and CDR2 as FQNNGV. With 6 bases removed from V and 1 base from J, the gap between germline ends came to 6 bases. The CDR3 loop spans 13 amino acids. CDR3 loop: CASRRLTNEKLFF. In DNA, the CDR3 is TGTGCCAGCAGGAGATTAACTAATGAAAAACTGTTTTTT.

Only one count was recorded for this clone. V and J are TRBV4-2 and TRBJ1-1; the D gene is possibly TRBD1 (6 bases). The germline CDR1 and CDR2 sequences are LGHNA and YNFKEQ. CDR3 length: 15 residues. The ends were cut back, 2 bases at V and 4 bases at J, with 14 bases in the middle. The CDR3 sequence is CASSQHTGSATEAFF. The CDR3 bases are TGTGCCAGCAGCCAACATACAGGGTCCGCCACTGAAGCTTTCTTT.

The chain has TRBV5-4 and TRBJ2-1; 7 positions match TRBD1. The germline V gene encodes CDR1 SGHNT and CDR2 YYREEE (reference sequence). The V gene end was trimmed by 2 bases and the J gene end by 10 bases; junction bases not matched to a gene: 12. The CDR3 length is 15 residues. The CDR3 spells CASSLGGYQLREQFF. CDR3 sequence (DNA): TGTGCCAGCAGCTTAGGGGGCTACCAATTGCGGGAGCAGTTCTTC.

The chain carries TRBV5-4 and TRBJ1-3; D call uncertain. CDR3 length equals 15 residues. The germline V gene has CDR1 SGHNT and CDR2 YYREEE (reference sequence). Trimming left V 2 bases short and J 11 bases short, with 20 bases between. The CDR3 sequence: CASSFGGIPPAAIYF. The CDR3 bases are TGTGCCAGCAGCTTTGGTGGCATACCCCCCGCCGCCATATATTTT.

The V and J genes are TRBV11-2 and TRBJ2-5; D ambiguous. The CDR3 is made up of 11 amino acids. Trimming shortened V by 5 bases and J by 3 bases, and 4 bases separated the two germline ends. The V gene's germline CDR1 is SGHAT and CDR2 FQNNGV. This CDR3 is CASSPKETQYF. CDR3 sequence (DNA): TGTGCCAGCAGCCCCAAAGAGACCCAGTACTTC.

This clone has only a few counts. The chain combines TRBV6-2 or TRBV6-3 with TRBJ1-5, with a possible D match to TRBD1 (6 bases). Trimming removed 5 bases from V and 7 bases from J, with 12 bases in between. In germline, CDR1 is MNHEY, CDR2 SVGEGT. The CDR3 totals 13 residues. The DNA for the CDR3 is TGTGCCAGCAGTCACAGGGACGGACAGCCCCAGCATTTT. Translating gives CASSHRDGQPQHF.

The CDR3 DNA is TGTGCCAGTTGGGGGACAGGGACTAATGAAAAACTGTTTTTT. Translated, it gives CASWGTGTNEKLFF. The chain employs TRBV19 and TRBJ1-4, with 9 bases aligning to TRBD1. The CDR3 is made up of 14 amino acids. Germline V gene data show CDR1 as LNHDA and CDR2 as SQIVND (reference sequence). V lost 8 bases and J lost 2; bases outside the gene matches: 3.